Sequencing of this TCR delta chain was carried out in a study of gamma-delta T cells after stem cell transplantation (dated by TCRdb to between 2015 and 2016). This clone was seen a few times. The target of this receptor is not known. No much larger clone exists at a distance of one base, and base qualities are not known. This same CDR3 is encoded by further DNA sequences in the sample. The germline V gene sets CDR1 to TSWWSYY and CDR2 to QGS. V is pruned by 8 bases and J by 0 bases, leaving 35 bases of the junction without a gene match. The CDR3 holds 25 amino acids from the cysteine to the phenylalanine. Only the CDR3 part of the read is kept: 75 bases, read in frame from the first base. Library creation used RT-PCR. Sequencing relied on an Illumina MiSeq. TCRdb reran clone calling on the public reads with CATT; rows sharing one DNA sequence were then combined. This sample is represented by around 2,500 delta-chain clones; approximately 3.8% of them were singletons. The top ten clones comprise about 39% of the sample.

The sequencing input was gamma-delta T cells. The sequence joins TRDV1 to TRDJ1; TRDD3 fits 11 bases in the junction. The sequence came from a human donor. It is not recorded whose cells these are; they may come from a transplant donor. The CDR3 sequence is CALRLLASGGYSLKGGGLYTDKLIF. The sequenced DNA: TGTGCTCTTAGGCTACTAGCCTCTGGGGGATACTCCCTGAAGGGGGGAGGTTTGTACACCGATAAACTCATCTTT.